The 20 T cell receptor beta chains below were found in one sample sequenced in a study of blood T cell repertoires in COVID-19. TCRdb's table, derived via immunoSEQ multiplex PCR, lists solely in-frame clones and lacks some. The sample consists of around 260,000 clones, 70% to 90% of them appearing once. Specimen: PBMCs or T cells enriched from blood (not recorded which). The source is a young woman who had recovered from COVID-19.

The V call is TRBV30, the J call TRBJ2-3; D is undetermined. Germline-derived CDR1 and CDR2 are GTSNPN and SVGIG (reference sequence). The CDR3 is made up of 13 amino acids. Deletions cut 1 base from V and 2 bases from J, with 7 bases between. CDR3: CAWSGGSTDTQYF. For the CDR3, the DNA is TGTGCCTGGAGTGGCGGATCCACAGATACGCAGTATTTT. The complete variable domain, with remaining parts taken from reference TRBV30 and TRBJ2-3, reads SQTIHQWPATLVQPVGSPLSLECTVEGTSNPNLYWYRQAAGRGLQLLFYSVGIGQISSEVPQNLSASRPQDRQFILSSKKLLLSDSGFYLCAWSGGSTDTQYFGPGTRLTVL.

On this clone: Germline and junction disagree at one end, which may indicate a read error. This sequence joins TRBV19 and TRBJ2-2; 9 nucleotides align to TRBD2. Per the germline V gene, CDR1 is LNHDA and CDR2 is SQIVND (reference sequence). This CDR3 has 17 residues. Written as DNA, the CDR3 is TGTGCCAGTAGTATTGGTCGCGGGGGGGCGAAAACCGGGGAGCTGTTTTTT. Its translation: CASSIGRGGAKTGELFF.

The table lists this clone with a count of one. The rearrangement links TRBV4-1 to TRBJ1-3, with D uncertain. Deletions cut 4 bases from V and 4 bases from J, with 11 bases between. This CDR3 spans 14 amino acids. Germline loops: CDR1 MGHRA, CDR2 YSYEKL. The DNA for the CDR3 is TGCGCCAGCAGCCCGCCGGGGTGGGGAAACACCATATATTTT. It is translated as CASSPPGWGNTIYF.

The J gene is TRBJ1-1, the V gene TRBV6-4, with TRBD1 identical over 8 bases. After removal of 1 base from V and 5 bases from J, the junction contained 6 bases not matched to a gene. The length of the CDR3 is 15 residues. Per the germline V gene, CDR1 is MRHNA and CDR2 is SNTAGT. CDR3 sequence reads: CASSDLQGGKTEAFF. The DNA of the CDR3 is TGTGCCAGCAGTGACTTACAGGGGGGTAAGACTGAAGCTTTCTTT.

The rearrangement uses TRBV7-2 and TRBJ2-2, with D unclear. Per germline, CDR1 SGHTA and CDR2 FQGNSA. The CDR3 contains 12 residues. Between the trimmed V and J ends, which lost 5 bases and 2 bases, there was a span of 3 bases. The CDR3 reads CASSTNTGELFF. CDR3 DNA: TGTGCCAGCAGCACAAACACCGGGGAGCTGTTTTTT.

The chain carries TRBV27 and TRBJ1-2; 8 nucleotides line up with TRBD1. Germline trimming cut 6 bases from V and 4 bases from J; bases unmatched to any gene: 10. Germline assignment: CDR1 MNHEY and CDR2 SMNVEV (reference sequence). This CDR3 is built from 15 residues. CDR3 in amino acids: CASRKSTGDSYGYTF. CDR3 bases: TGTGCCAGCAGGAAATCGACAGGGGACTCCTATGGCTACACCTTC.

The genes are TRBV18 and TRBJ1-6; D might be TRBD1 (6 bases). The CDR3 loop spans 17 amino acids. The ends were cut back, 3 bases at V and 7 bases at J, with 19 bases in the middle. Germline lookup yields CDR1 KGHSH and CDR2 LQKENI. This chain's CDR3 is CASSPTGGGAENSPLHF. DNA of the CDR3: TGTGCCAGCTCACCTACGGGCGGGGGGGCAGAAAATTCACCCCTCCACTTT.

This clone has a count of ten or more. The chain employs TRBV10-1 and TRBJ1-2; D is uncertain. The CDR3 runs 14 residues. Trimming removed 11 bases at V and 3 bases at J, with 19 bases between. CDR1 is WNHNN, CDR2 SYGVQD, per germline (reference sequence). The CDR3 is CAPNYSLEYYGYTF. The DNA for the CDR3 is TGCGCCCCCAACTATAGCCTAGAATACTATGGCTACACCTTC.

J is TRBJ1-1 and V is TRBV19, with TRBD1 matching 9 bases. Trimming at V came to 7 bases and at J to 3 bases, leaving 3 bases not matched to a gene. In germline, CDR1 is LNHDA, CDR2 SQIVND (reference sequence). The CDR3 consists of 13 residues. CDR3 sequence reads: CASTRTGDTEAFF. Here the CDR3 DNA reads TGTGCCAGTACCCGGACAGGGGACACTGAAGCTTTCTTT.

The V and J genes are TRBV6-9 and TRBJ2-7; D possibly corresponds to TRBD1 (6 bases). The V and J ends lost 2 bases and 2 bases respectively, with 16 bases between them. The CDR3 runs to 16 residues. Germline loops: CDR1 MNHGY, CDR2 SVAAGI. CDR3 sequence (DNA): TGTGCCAGCAGTTATGAGGGGGAAGGGGACCCCTACGAGCAGTACTTC. It is translated as CASSYEGEGDPYEQYF.

This clone appeared a few times. J is TRBJ1-2 and V is TRBV30; TRBD1 agrees at 9 bases. The V and J ends lost 2 bases and 7 bases, in that order; junction bases with no gene match: 11. The CDR3 spans 15 residues. The germline CDR1 and CDR2 sequences are GTSNPN and SVGIG (reference sequence). The CDR3: CAWSPVTSDRGGYTF. The CDR3 DNA sequence: TGTGCCTGGAGTCCTGTAACCTCGGACAGGGGTGGCTACACCTTC.

The chain employs TRBV15 and TRBJ2-3; TRBD2 matches 10 bases. This CDR3 contains 16 residues. The germline V gene has CDR1 LNHNV and CDR2 YYDKDF (reference sequence). V shed 1 base, J shed 5 bases, and the junction held 6 bases outside the gene matches. DNA for the CDR3: TGTGCCACCAGCAGAGCGAGCGGGAGGGCCGGAGATACGCAGTATTTT. Protein product: CATSRASGRAGDTQYF.

A few counts support this clone. This chain connects TRBV2 to TRBJ2-3, with D possibly being TRBD1 (6 bases). The CDR3 is made up of 15 amino acids. V lost 6 bases and J lost 3, with 16 bases in between. Looked up from germline, CDR1 is SNHLY and CDR2 is FYNNEI. Here the CDR3 DNA reads TGTGCCAGCAGGAGGGGGAGTCAAAGAACAGATACGCAGTATTTT. Encoded protein: CASRRGSQRTDTQYF.

The chain couples TRBV7-9 to TRBJ1-5, with D tentatively TRBD1 (6 bases). Trimming left V 6 bases short and J 6 bases short, with 12 bases between. Germline values: CDR1 SEHNR, CDR2 FQNEAQ (reference sequence). There are 13 residues in the CDR3. The CDR3: CASSTGSGQPQHF. In DNA form, the CDR3 reads TGTGCCAGCAGTACAGGGTCGGGTCAGCCCCAGCATTTT.

This clone was seen just once. This rearrangement joins TRBV10-3 to TRBJ2-1, with 14 bases fitting TRBD2. Per the germline V gene, CDR1 is ENHRY and CDR2 is SYGVKD. With V trimmed by 2 bases and J by 5 bases, 5 bases remained unmatched. The CDR3 has 17 residues. This CDR3 reads CAISEPGLAGANNEQFF. The CDR3, as DNA: TGTGCCATCAGTGAGCCGGGACTAGCGGGAGCCAACAATGAGCAGTTCTTC.

The rearrangement uses TRBV27 and TRBJ1-6; perhaps TRBD1 as D (5 bases). V lost 10 bases and J 5 bases, leaving 9 bases between the germline ends. CDR1 and CDR2 (germline): MNHEY, SMNVEV (reference sequence). CDR3 length: 12 amino acids. The CDR3 coding sequence is TGTGCCACCGGACAAAATAATTCACCCCTCCACTTT. Residues: CATGQNNSPLHF.

The chain recombines TRBV3-1 (or the pseudogene TRBV3-2) with TRBJ2-1; D gene uncertain. Trimming pared 1 base from V and 0 bases from J, leaving 10 bases between. Germline V gives CDR1 LGHDT, CDR2 YNNKEL (reference sequence). The CDR3 extends over 16 amino acids. CDR3 nucleotides: TGTGCCAGCAGCCAAGGAGTCTTAAGCTCCTACAATGAGCAGTTCTTC. Protein sequence: CASSQGVLSSYNEQFF.

This chain links TRBV28 with TRBJ1-2; 7 bases align to TRBD1. The germline CDR1 and CDR2 sequences are MDHEN and SYDVKM. The CDR3 consists of 13 residues. V shed 5 bases and J 5 bases; nucleotides not matched to a gene: 5. CDR3 in amino acids: CASSRTGSYGYTF. CDR3 coding DNA: TGTGCCAGCAGTAGGACAGGCTCGTATGGCTACACCTTC.

This clone was seen only once. V gene TRBV6-5 combines with J gene TRBJ1-2, with TRBD1 matching 8 bases. V gave up 6 bases and J gave up 8 bases; unmatched junction bases: 11. The CDR3 loop spans 14 amino acids. Germline CDR1 is MNHEY and CDR2 is SVGAGI. CDR3 loop: CASSRRTGPGGYTF. For the CDR3, the DNA is TGTGCCAGCAGCCGGAGGACAGGGCCGGGAGGCTACACCTTC.

This chain uses TRBV7-2 with TRBJ2-3; D possibly corresponds to TRBD1 (6 bases). The V and J ends lost 5 bases and 2 bases respectively, with 17 bases between them. Germline V gene lookup returns CDR1 SGHTA and CDR2 FQGNSA. The CDR3 is made up of 16 amino acids. The CDR3 region has the DNA TGTGCCAGCAGCCCGAGCCCGGACAGAGCCACAGATACGCAGTATTTT. This gives the protein CASSPSPDRATDTQYF. The variable domain in full, with the rest retrieved from reference TRBV7-2 and TRBJ2-3, is GAGVSQSPSNKVTEKGKDVELRCDPISGHTALYWYRQSLGQGLEFLIYFQGNSAPDKSGLPSDRFSAERTGGSVSTLTIQRTQQEDSAVYLCASSPSPDRATDTQYFGPGTRLTVL.